Listed below are T cell receptor beta chains from one sample, sequenced in a study of T cell responses to AZD1222 COVID-19 vaccine. The data were produced by immunoSEQ multiplex PCR, yet TCRdb's version contains in-frame clones alone and is incomplete. The sample consists of 100,000 to 150,000 clones, 80% to 90% of them appearing once. The material was peripheral blood, obtained on day 0 of AZD1222 vaccination. Every receptor here comes from an adult in good health. Each CDR3 is given with its conserved first and last residue. The D gene is left open where the match is weak. Part of the rows lack a size; the others show once, few, many or a class for expanded clones.

TRBJ1-1 NA few TRBV5-4 TGTGCCAGCAGCGGGGGCATAAACACTGAAGCTTTCTTT CASSGGINTEAFF
TRBJ2-3 TRBD2 NA TRBV7-2 TGTGCCAGCAGCTACGGGACTAGCGGGAGGGCCGCAGATACGCAGTATTTT CASSYGTSGRAADTQYF
TRBJ1-2 TRBD1 NA TRBV7-9 TGTGCCAGCAGGCCAACAGGGGGGATCTACACCTTC CASRPTGGIYTF
TRBJ2-5 NA NA TRBV2 TGTGCCAGAAGGGACCCGGAGACCCAGTACTTC CARRDPETQYF
TRBJ2-1 NA NA TRBV11-2 TGTGCCAGCAGCCCCTGGACTGCCCCCTACAATGAGCAGTTCTTC CASSPWTAPYNEQFF
TRBJ2-7 TRBD1 NA TRBV4-1 TGCGCCAGCAGCCAGGTACCCGGGACAGGGCAAATCTACGAGCAGTACTTC CASSQVPGTGQIYEQYF
TRBJ2-2 NA NA TRBV19 TGTGCCAGTACCGATATCCTCGGGACGGTGAACACCGGGGAGCTGTTTTTT CASTDILGTVNTGELFF
TRBJ2-2 TRBD2 NA TRBV10-3 TGTGCCATCAGCGGGACTAGCGGGGGGGGCACCGGGGAGCTGTTTTTT CAISGTSGGGTGELFF
TRBJ2-3 NA NA TRBV5-4 TGTGCCAGCAGCTCTCTAGCGAGCACAGATACGCAGTATTTT CASSSLASTDTQYF
TRBJ2-3 NA NA TRBV29-1 TGCAGCGTTGAGGGGGGACGGGGGTTTGGCACAGATACGCAGTATTTT CSVEGGRGFGTDTQYF
TRBJ2-3 NA NA TRBV19 TGTGCCAGTAGGGCCCAAGGGGATGTCGCAGATACGCAGTATTTT CASRAQGDVADTQYF
TRBJ2-7 NA NA TRBV13 TGTGCCAGCAGCTTAGGGCTGGCGGACTACGAGCAGTACTTC CASSLGLADYEQYF
TRBJ2-3 NA NA TRBV7-2 TGTGCCAGCAGCTTAGCGCTAGATACGCAGTATTTT CASSLALDTQYF
TRBJ1-5 TRBD1 few TRBV6-5 TGTGCCAGCAGTCGGACAGGGAGGGTCAATCAGCCCCAGCATTTT CASSRTGRVNQPQHF
TRBJ2-1 NA NA TRBV5-4 TGTGCCAGCAGCTTGGCGGGGGCGAGCTCCTACAATGAGCAGTTCTTC CASSLAGASSYNEQFF
TRBJ1-5 NA NA TRBV23-1 TGCGCCAGCAGTCAAGTGGGGGGCGGTGGCAATCAGCCCCAGCATTTT CASSQVGGGGNQPQHF
TRBJ1-4 TRBD1 once TRBV4-1 TGCGCCAGCAGCCAATCTCCCGGGACAGGGTCGAGAACTATTGAAAAACTGTTTTTT CASSQSPGTGSRTIEKLFF
TRBJ2-7 NA NA TRBV9 TGTGCCAGCAGCGTAGAGGCAGGGGGGTACGAGCAGTACTTC CASSVEAGGYEQYF
TRBJ1-3 NA NA TRBV28 TGTGCCAGCAGTTTATCAGGCAGTAGGAGGGGAAACACCATATATTTT CASSLSGSRRGNTIYF
TRBJ2-7 TRBD2 once TRBV5-1 TGCGCCAGCAGCCCGCCGGGGGGGGAGCAGTACTTC CASSPPGGEQYF
TRBJ1-1 NA NA TRBV4-1 TGCGCCAGCAGCCAAGATGGGCAGGGGCCGAACACTGAAGCTTTCTTT CASSQDGQGPNTEAFF
TRBJ1-4 NA NA TRBV5-1 TGCGCCAGCAGCAGCGGGACGACAAGTAATGAAAAACTGTTTTTT CASSSGTTSNEKLFF
TRBJ1-1 NA NA TRBV5-1 TGCGCCAGCAGCTTGGACAGGGCGAACACTGAAGCTTTCTTT CASSLDRANTEAFF
TRBJ2-1 NA NA TRBV7-9 TGTGCCAGCAGCGACTTGTCCGGCAATGAGCAGTTCTTC CASSDLSGNEQFF
TRBJ1-2 NA NA TRBV30 TGTGCCTGGAGTCCTACAGGGAACTATGGCTACACCTTC CAWSPTGNYGYTF
TRBJ2-7 NA NA TRBV6-2/TRBV6-3 TGTGCCAGCAGCCCCCGGGGGCGGGCGGCCGACTACGAGCAGTACTTC CASSPRGRAADYEQYF
TRBJ2-3 NA few TRBV6-4 TGTGCCAGCAGTGACTCGAGGCCTGGTACGCAGTATTTT CASSDSRPGTQYF
TRBJ2-3 NA NA TRBV30 TGTGCCTGGAGTCGGGGCACCACAGATACGCAGTATTTT CAWSRGTTDTQYF
TRBJ2-3 NA NA TRBV27 TGTGCCAGCAGTTTTTCAAGCACAGATACGCAGTATTTT CASSFSSTDTQYF
TRBJ1-6 NA NA TRBV6-5 TGTGCCAGCAAGGTTACGGCCAGTGGGTCACCCCTCCACTTT CASKVTASGSPLHF
TRBJ1-1 TRBD1 NA TRBV7-8 TGTGCCAGCAGCCCCGTTCAGGGGGCCCAAACTGAAGCTTTCTTT CASSPVQGAQTEAFF
TRBJ2-7 TRBD1 NA TRBV7-9 TGTGCCAGCAGCCTTTACAGGGGAGACTCCTACGAGCAGTACTTC CASSLYRGDSYEQYF
TRBJ1-2 TRBD1 NA TRBV7-2 TGTGCCAGCAGCCCGAGGCGGGACAGGGGGGGCAGGGGCTATGGCTACACCTTC CASSPRRDRGGRGYGYTF
TRBJ2-7 TRBD1 medium-sized TRBV5-1 TGCGCCAGCAGCCCCGGGACAGGATCCTACGAGCAGTACTTC CASSPGTGSYEQYF
TRBJ2-3 NA NA TRBV7-3 TGTGCCAGCAGCCCCCGAGCGGGAGATACGCAGTATTTT CASSPRAGDTQYF
TRBJ2-7 NA NA TRBV29-1 TGCAGCGGGGGGGGGCCGCCAGACTCCTACGAGCAGTACTTC CSGGGPPDSYEQYF
TRBJ2-1 NA NA TRBV5-1 TGCGCCAGCAGCTCCTTTAAGACTAACACTACCCTTAGCTCCTACAATGAGCAGTTCTTC CASSSFKTNTTLSSYNEQFF
TRBJ1-1 TRBD1 NA TRBV28 TGTGCCAGCAGGAGAACCGGGACAGGGCCTACAGAAGCTTTCTTT CASRRTGTGPTEAFF
TRBJ2-4 NA NA TRBV3-1/TRBV3-2 TGTGCCAGCAGCCCCACACTAGCCAAAAACATTCAGTACTTC CASSPTLAKNIQYF
TRBJ1-1 NA NA TRBV11-2 TGTGCCAGTAACCCGTTCCGGGAGACTAACACTGAAGCTTTCTTT CASNPFRETNTEAFF
TRBJ2-6 NA NA TRBV23-1 TGCGCCAGCAGTCAATGTGTGAACCGCGCCCCCTCTGGGGCCAACGTCCTGACTTTC CASSQCVNRAPSGANVLTF
TRBJ1-4 NA NA TRBV11-2 TGTGCCAGCAGCTTAGAGGGGGCTCTTGGAGAAAAACTGTTTTTT CASSLEGALGEKLFF
TRBJ2-3 NA NA TRBV5-4 TGTGCCAGCAGCTCCCGGGCCAGGGGCGCAGATACGCAGTATTTT CASSSRARGADTQYF
TRBJ1-5 NA NA TRBV5-1 TGCGCCAGCAGCTTGGAGGGGGGCAATCAGCCCCAGCATTTT CASSLEGGNQPQHF
TRBJ2-5 TRBD2 NA TRBV18 TGTGCCAGCTCACCATTGGCGGGGGGTGCGGAGACCCAGTACTTC CASSPLAGGAETQYF
TRBJ1-5 NA NA TRBV7-2 TGTGCCAGCAGCTTAGTGCAGGGAAGACCCCAGCATTTT CASSLVQGRPQHF
TRBJ1-4 NA few TRBV9 TGTGCCAGCAGCGTAGCTATCGGTAGAGATGAAAAACTGTTTTTT CASSVAIGRDEKLFF
TRBJ1-2 NA NA TRBV5-1 TGCGCCAGCAGCTTTTATGGAGATGGAGGCTACACCTTC CASSFYGDGGYTF
TRBJ1-2 TRBD1 NA TRBV5-1 TGCGCCAGCAGCGCAGGGGGGCAATCTCATGGCTACACCTTC CASSAGGQSHGYTF
TRBJ1-5 NA once TRBV6-2/TRBV6-3 TGTGCCAGCAGTCCGCCGGGGGCTGGGCAGCCCCAGCATTTT CASSPPGAGQPQHF
TRBJ1-1 TRBD1 NA TRBV18 TGTGCCAGCTCACCAGCAGGGGGGATCACTGAAGCTTTCTTT CASSPAGGITEAFF
TRBJ1-1 TRBD1 NA TRBV7-9 TGTGCCAGCAGATTTGGACAGGGATGGACTGAAGCTTTCTTT CASRFGQGWTEAFF
TRBJ2-7 NA once TRBV30 TGTGCCTGGAGTTCTGGGGGAATCCCCTACGAGCAGTACTTC CAWSSGGIPYEQYF
TRBJ1-6 NA NA TRBV28 TGTGCCAGCAGTTCCCAGAATAATTCACCCCTCCACTTT CASSSQNNSPLHF
TRBJ1-5 NA NA TRBV6-5 TGTGCCAGCAGTCCGGGCCTCCTCAATCAGCCCCAGCATTTT CASSPGLLNQPQHF
TRBJ2-3 NA NA TRBV7-7 TGTGCCAGCAGCCCTGGGGCATTGGGTTTACCCAGCACAGATACGCAGTATTTT CASSPGALGLPSTDTQYF
TRBJ2-2 NA NA TRBV24-1 TGTGCCACCAGTGAATACGACATGGGGGCCGGGGAGCTGTTTTTT CATSEYDMGAGELFF
TRBJ2-1 TRBD1 NA TRBV28 TGTGCCAGCAGTTTAGGGGGTTACCGGGACAGCTCCTACAATGAGCAGTTCTTC CASSLGGYRDSSYNEQFF
TRBJ1-6 NA NA TRBV7-2 TGTGCCAGCAGCTTAGCGGCTAACCCCTATAATTCACCCCTCCACTTT CASSLAANPYNSPLHF